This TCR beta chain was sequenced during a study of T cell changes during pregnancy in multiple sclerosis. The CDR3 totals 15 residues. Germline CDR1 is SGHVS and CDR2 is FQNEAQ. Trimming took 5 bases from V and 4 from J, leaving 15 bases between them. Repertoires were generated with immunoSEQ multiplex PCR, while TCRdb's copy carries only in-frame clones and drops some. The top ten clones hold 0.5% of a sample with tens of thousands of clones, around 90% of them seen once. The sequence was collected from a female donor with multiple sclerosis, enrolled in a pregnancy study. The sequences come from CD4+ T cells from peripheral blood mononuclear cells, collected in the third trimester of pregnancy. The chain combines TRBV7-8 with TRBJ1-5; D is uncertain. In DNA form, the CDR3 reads TGTGCCAGCAGCGAGTACTGGTCGGGGAATCAGCCCCAGCATTTT. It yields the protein CASSEYWSGNQPQHF. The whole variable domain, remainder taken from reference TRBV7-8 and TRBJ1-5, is GAGVSQSPRYKVAKRGQDVALRCDPISGHVSLFWYQQALGQGPEFLTYFQNEAQLDKSGLPSDRFFAERPEGSVSTLKIQRTQQEDSAVYLCASSEYWSGNQPQHFGDGTRLSIL.